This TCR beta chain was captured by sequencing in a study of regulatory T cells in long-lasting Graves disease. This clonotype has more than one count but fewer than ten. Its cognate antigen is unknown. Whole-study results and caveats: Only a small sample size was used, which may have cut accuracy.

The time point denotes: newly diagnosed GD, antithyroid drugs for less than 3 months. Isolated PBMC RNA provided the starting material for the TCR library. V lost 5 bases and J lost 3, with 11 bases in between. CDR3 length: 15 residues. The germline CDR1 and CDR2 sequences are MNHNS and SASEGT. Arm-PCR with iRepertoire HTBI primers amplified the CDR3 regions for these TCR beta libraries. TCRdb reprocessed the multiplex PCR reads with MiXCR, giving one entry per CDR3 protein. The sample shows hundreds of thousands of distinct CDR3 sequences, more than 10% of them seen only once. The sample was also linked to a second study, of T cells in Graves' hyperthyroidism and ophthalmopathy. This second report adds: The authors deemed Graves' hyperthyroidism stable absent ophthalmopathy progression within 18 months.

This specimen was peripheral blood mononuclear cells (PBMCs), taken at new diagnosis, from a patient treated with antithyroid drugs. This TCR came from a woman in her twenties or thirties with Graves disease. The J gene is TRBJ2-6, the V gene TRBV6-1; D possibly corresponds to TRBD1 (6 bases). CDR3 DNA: TGTGCCAGCAGTCCACAGGGCTTTGGGGCCAACGTCCTGACTTTC. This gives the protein CASSPQGFGANVLTF.